This T cell receptor (beta chain) was recorded in a study of patients and donors after allogeneic stem cell transplantation. TCRdb re-called the RT-PCR reads through MiXCR, storing one row per CDR3 protein. Of about 200,000 distinct CDR3 sequences in the sample, around two fifths were seen once. The specimen was blood, either unsorted or a sorted T cell fraction (not recorded which). The sequence was obtained from a human donor who was either an allogeneic HSCT recipient or a stem cell or donor lymphocyte infusion donor (not recorded which). It is not recorded whose cells these are; they may come from a transplant donor.

The CDR3 DNA reads as TGTGCCAGCATGTACCGGGACTTGAGGGAGACCCAGTACTTC. Protein product: CASMYRDLRETQYF. J is TRBJ2-5 and V is TRBV2; a possible D gene is TRBD2 (6 bases). V was trimmed by 7 bases and J by 5 bases, leaving 17 bases between them. Looked up from germline, CDR1 is SNHLY and CDR2 is FYNNEI. This CDR3 contains 14 residues.